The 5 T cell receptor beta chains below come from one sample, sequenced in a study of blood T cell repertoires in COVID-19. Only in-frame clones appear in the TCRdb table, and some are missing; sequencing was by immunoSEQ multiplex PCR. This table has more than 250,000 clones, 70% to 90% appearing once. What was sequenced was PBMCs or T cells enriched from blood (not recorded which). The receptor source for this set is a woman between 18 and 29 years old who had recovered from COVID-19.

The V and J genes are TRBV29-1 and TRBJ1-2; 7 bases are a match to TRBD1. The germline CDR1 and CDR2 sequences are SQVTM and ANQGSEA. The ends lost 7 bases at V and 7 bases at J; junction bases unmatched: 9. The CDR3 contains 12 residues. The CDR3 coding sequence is TGCAGCGCCATGGAACAGGGGAGTGGCTACACCTTC. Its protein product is CSAMEQGSGYTF.

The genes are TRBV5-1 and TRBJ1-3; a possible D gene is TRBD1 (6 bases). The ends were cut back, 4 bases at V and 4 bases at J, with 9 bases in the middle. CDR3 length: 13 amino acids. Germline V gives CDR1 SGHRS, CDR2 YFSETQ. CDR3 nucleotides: TGCGCCAGCAGCGGTGGACAGGGAAACACCATATATTTT. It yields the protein CASSGGQGNTIYF.

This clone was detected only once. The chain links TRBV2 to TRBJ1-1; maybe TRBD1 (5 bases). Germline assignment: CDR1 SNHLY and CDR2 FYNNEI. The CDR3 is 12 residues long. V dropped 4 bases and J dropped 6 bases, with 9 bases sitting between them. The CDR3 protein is CASSARTSEAFF. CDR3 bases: TGTGCCAGCAGTGCTAGGACATCTGAAGCTTTCTTT.

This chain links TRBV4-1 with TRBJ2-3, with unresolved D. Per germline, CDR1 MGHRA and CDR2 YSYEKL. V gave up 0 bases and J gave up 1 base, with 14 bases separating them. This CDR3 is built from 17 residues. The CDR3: CASSQDDQVWGTDTQYF. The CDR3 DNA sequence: TGCGCCAGCAGCCAAGACGATCAGGTGTGGGGCACAGATACGCAGTATTTT.

The CDR3 bases are TGTGCCAGCAGCCATAAGCGGGGGAGGAATGAGCAGTTCTTC. It encodes CASSHKRGRNEQFF. The chain couples TRBV14 to TRBJ2-1, with 8 bases lining up with TRBD2. V gave up 3 bases and J gave up 7 bases; unmatched junction bases: 5. Per the germline V gene, CDR1 is SGHDN and CDR2 is FVKESK. The CDR3 has 14 amino acids.